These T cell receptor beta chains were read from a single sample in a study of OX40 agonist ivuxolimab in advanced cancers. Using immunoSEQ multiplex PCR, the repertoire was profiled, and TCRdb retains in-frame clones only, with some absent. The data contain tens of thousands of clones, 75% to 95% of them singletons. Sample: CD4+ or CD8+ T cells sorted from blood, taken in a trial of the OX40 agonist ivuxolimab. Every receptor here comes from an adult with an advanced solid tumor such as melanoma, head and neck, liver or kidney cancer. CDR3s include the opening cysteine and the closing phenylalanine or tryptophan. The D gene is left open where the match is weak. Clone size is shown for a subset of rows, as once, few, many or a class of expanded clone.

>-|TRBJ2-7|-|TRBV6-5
CASRDTGTTSYEQYF
TGTGCCAGCAGAGACACCGGGACCACCTCTTACGAGCAGTACTTC
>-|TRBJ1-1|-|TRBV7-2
CASSLIEDTEAFF
TGTGCCAGCAGCTTAATCGAGGACACTGAAGCTTTCTTT
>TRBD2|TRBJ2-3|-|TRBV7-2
CASGDRLAGALTQYF
TGTGCCAGCGGCGACCGACTAGCGGGGGCCCTAACGCAGTATTTT
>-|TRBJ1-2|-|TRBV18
CASSALRDTSYGYTF
TGTGCCAGCTCAGCCCTTCGGGACACCAGCTATGGCTACACCTTC
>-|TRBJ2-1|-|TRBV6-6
CAELGTGNEQFF
TGTGCCGAACTCGGGACTGGGAATGAGCAGTTCTTC
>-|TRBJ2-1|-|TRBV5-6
CASSLGPGGASYNEQFF
TGTGCCAGCAGCTTAGGACCTGGGGGCGCCTCCTACAATGAGCAGTTCTTC
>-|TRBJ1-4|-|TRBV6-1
CASRDGATNEKLFF
TGTGCCAGCAGGGACGGTGCAACTAATGAAAAACTGTTTTTT
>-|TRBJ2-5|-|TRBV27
CASSPLGSLVETQYF
TGTGCCAGCAGTCCCTTGGGTAGCCTTGTAGAGACCCAGTACTTC
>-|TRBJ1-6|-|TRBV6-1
CASSPLVGTYSPLHF
TGTGCCAGCAGCCCCCTGGTAGGGACGTATTCACCCCTCCACTTT
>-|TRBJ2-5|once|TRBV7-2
CASSLPGEETQYF
TGTGCCAGCAGCTTGCCAGGGGAAGAGACCCAGTACTTC
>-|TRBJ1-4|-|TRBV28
CASSSTTGHEKLFF
TGTGCCAGCAGTTCGACTACGGGGCATGAAAAACTGTTTTTT
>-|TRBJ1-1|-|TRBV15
CATSRDMNTEAFF
TGTGCCACCAGCAGAGATATGAACACTGAAGCTTTCTTT
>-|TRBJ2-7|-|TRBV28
CASSFGHYEQYF
TGTGCCAGCAGTTTTGGACACTACGAGCAGTACTTC
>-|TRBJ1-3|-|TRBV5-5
CASSLLPGNTIYF
TGTGCCAGCAGCTTGCTCCCTGGAAACACCATATATTTT
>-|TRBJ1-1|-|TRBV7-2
CASSLRLGKGLGTEAFF
TGTGCCAGCAGCTTAAGATTGGGTAAGGGGTTGGGGACTGAAGCTTTCTTT
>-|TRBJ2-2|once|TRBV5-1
CASSFSGDGELFF
TGCGCCAGCAGCTTTTCAGGGGACGGGGAGCTGTTTTTT
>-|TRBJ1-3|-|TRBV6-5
CASSYGPSSGNTIYF
TGTGCCAGCAGTTATGGGCCGTCCTCTGGAAACACCATATATTTT
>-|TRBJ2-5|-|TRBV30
CAWSPRETQYF
TGTGCCTGGAGTCCTCGAGAGACCCAGTACTTC
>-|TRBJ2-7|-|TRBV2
CASLAAEGNYEQYF
TGTGCCAGTTTGGCGGCTGAGGGGAACTACGAGCAGTACTTC
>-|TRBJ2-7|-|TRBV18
CASSPPARVGEQYF
TGTGCCAGCTCACCACCGGCCAGGGTTGGAGAGCAGTACTTC
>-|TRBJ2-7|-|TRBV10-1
CASSPGRSSSYEQYF
TGCGCCAGCAGCCCCGGGAGATCGAGCTCCTACGAGCAGTACTTC
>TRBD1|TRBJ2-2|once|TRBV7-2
CASRPRDRGETGELFF
TGTGCCAGCAGGCCGCGGGACAGGGGAGAAACCGGGGAGCTGTTTTTT
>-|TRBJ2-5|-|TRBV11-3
CASSLGEGLPLQETQYF
TGTGCCAGCAGCTTAGGGGAAGGGTTGCCTCTCCAAGAGACCCAGTACTTC
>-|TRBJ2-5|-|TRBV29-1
CSVLRDTQETQYF
TGCAGCGTACTCCGGGACACACAAGAGACCCAGTACTTC
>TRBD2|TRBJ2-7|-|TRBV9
CASSLREASYEQYF
TGTGCCAGTTCCCTCCGGGAGGCCTCCTACGAGCAGTACTTC
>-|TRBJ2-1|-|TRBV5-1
CASSWVAENNEQFF
TGCGCCAGCAGCTGGGTTGCTGAGAACAATGAGCAGTTCTTC
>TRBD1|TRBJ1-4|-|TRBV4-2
CASSQNPGTGAEKLFF
TGTGCCAGCAGCCAAAACCCAGGGACAGGGGCCGAAAAACTGTTTTTT
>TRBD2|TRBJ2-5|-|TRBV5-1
CASSLETLSGGSGRETQYF
TGCGCCAGCAGCTTGGAGACCCTTAGCGGGGGCTCCGGGCGGGAGACCCAGTACTTC
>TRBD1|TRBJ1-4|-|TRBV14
CASSQDGTVPDEKLFF
TGTGCCAGCAGCCAAGACGGGACAGTTCCGGATGAAAAACTGTTTTTT
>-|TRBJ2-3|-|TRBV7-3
CASSLSRASTDTQYF
TGTGCCAGCAGCTTAAGCAGGGCTAGCACAGATACGCAGTATTTT
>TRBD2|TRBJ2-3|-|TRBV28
CASSLRRLAGSTDTQYF
TGTGCCAGCAGTTTAAGACGACTAGCGGGAAGCACAGATACGCAGTATTTT
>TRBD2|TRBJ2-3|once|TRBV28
CASSFSPRGAGASTDTQYF
TGTGCCAGCAGTTTTTCGCCCCGAGGAGCGGGGGCTAGCACAGATACGCAGTATTTT
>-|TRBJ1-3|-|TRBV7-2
CASSSAQGSGNTIYF
TGTGCCAGCAGCTCAGCCCAGGGATCTGGAAACACCATATATTTT
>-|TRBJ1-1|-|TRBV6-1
CASRTSGHTEAFF
TGTGCCAGCAGAACAAGTGGGCACACTGAAGCTTTCTTT
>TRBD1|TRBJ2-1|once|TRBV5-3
CARSLVSPGTGTEEQFF
TGTGCCAGAAGCTTGGTATCGCCCGGGACAGGGACGGAAGAGCAGTTCTTC
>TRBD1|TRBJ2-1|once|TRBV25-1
CASSEIGQGEYNEQFF
TGTGCCAGCAGTGAAATAGGACAGGGGGAGTACAATGAGCAGTTCTTC
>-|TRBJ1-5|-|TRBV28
CASSAGDRLFQPQHF
TGTGCCAGCAGTGCAGGGGATAGGCTTTTTCAGCCCCAGCATTTT
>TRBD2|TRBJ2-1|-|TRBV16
CASGLAGDGEQFF
TGTGCCAGCGGACTAGCGGGAGATGGTGAGCAGTTCTTC
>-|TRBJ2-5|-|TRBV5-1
CASSLAGLPQETQYF
TGCGCCAGCAGCTTGGCAGGGTTACCCCAAGAGACCCAGTACTTC
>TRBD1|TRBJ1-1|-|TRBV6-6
CASSYMTGSGNTEAFF
TGTGCCAGCAGTTACATGACAGGGTCGGGAAACACTGAAGCTTTCTTT
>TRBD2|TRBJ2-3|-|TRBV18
CASSTAGSTDTQYF
TGTGCCAGCTCAACAGCGGGGAGCACAGATACGCAGTATTTT
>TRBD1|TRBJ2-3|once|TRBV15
CATSKRDRAFTDTQYF
TGTGCCACCAGCAAGCGGGACAGGGCATTTACAGATACGCAGTATTTT
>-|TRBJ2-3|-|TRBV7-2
CASSLVWGAGTDTQYF
TGTGCCAGCAGCTTAGTCTGGGGGGCTGGCACAGATACGCAGTATTTT
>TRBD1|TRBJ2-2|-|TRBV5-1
CASSLEGAVGTGELFF
TGCGCCAGCAGCTTGGAGGGGGCGGTAGGCACCGGGGAGCTGTTTTTT
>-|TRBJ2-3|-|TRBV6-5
CASTPGGSVDTQYF
TGTGCCAGCACCCCTGGAGGGTCTGTGGATACGCAGTATTTT
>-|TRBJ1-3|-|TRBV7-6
CASSLAGSGNTIYF
TGTGCCAGCAGCTTAGCAGGGTCTGGAAACACCATATATTTT
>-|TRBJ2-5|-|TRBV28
CASSSRRGKTAWETQYF
TGTGCCAGCAGCAGCCGGCGGGGAAAAACTGCCTGGGAGACCCAGTACTTC
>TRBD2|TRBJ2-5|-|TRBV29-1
CSVVSPWTSGSKETQYF
TGCAGCGTTGTCTCCCCCTGGACTAGCGGATCCAAAGAGACCCAGTACTTC
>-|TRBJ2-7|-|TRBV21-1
CASSKSYGTGGHLRYEQYF
TGTGCCAGCAGCAAATCATACGGGACAGGGGGCCATTTGAGATACGAGCAGTACTTC
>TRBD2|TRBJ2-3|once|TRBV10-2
CASRARLTSGGTDTQYF
TGCGCCAGCAGAGCACGCCTGACTAGCGGAGGCACAGATACGCAGTATTTT